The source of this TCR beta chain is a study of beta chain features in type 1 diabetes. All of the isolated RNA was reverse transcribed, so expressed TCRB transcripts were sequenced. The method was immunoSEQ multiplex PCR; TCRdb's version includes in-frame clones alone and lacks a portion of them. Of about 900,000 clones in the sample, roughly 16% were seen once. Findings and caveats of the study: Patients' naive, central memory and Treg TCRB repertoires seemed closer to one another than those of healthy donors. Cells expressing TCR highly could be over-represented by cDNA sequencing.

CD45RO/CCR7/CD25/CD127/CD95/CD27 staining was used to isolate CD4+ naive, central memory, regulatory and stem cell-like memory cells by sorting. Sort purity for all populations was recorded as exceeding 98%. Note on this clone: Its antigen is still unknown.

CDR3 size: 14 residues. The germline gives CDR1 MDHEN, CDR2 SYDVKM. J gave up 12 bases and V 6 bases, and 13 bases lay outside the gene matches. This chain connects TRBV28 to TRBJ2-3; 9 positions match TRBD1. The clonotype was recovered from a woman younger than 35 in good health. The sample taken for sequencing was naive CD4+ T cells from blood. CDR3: CASSPESKTGGQYF. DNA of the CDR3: TGTGCCAGCAGCCCCGAATCGAAGACAGGGGGACAGTATTTT.